This T cell receptor beta chain was observed in a study of cytomegalovirus exposure and HLA in healthy donors. Study overall: Inside one of the first data releases sat around 77 million unique TCRs taken from HLA-typed donors.

Overall study findings and caveats: Reports indicated that the classifier achieved high specificity and sensitivity in diagnosing cytomegalovirus status. The study flagged around 150 TCR beta chains as cytomegalovirus-associated. A previous analysis found most TCR beta V segments productive roughly 87% or roughly 30% of the time.

From germline, CDR1 is MNHNY and CDR2 SVGAGI (reference sequence). The CDR3 loop spans 14 amino acids. Trimming removed 6 bases from V and 3 bases from J, with 15 bases in between. PCR involved 60 Vbeta and 13 Jbeta primers. Only in-frame clones appear in the TCRdb table, and some are missing; sequencing was by immunoSEQ multiplex PCR. The sample records around 160,000 clones, 70% to 85% being singletons. In this sample, this clone turned up once. Its antigen is unknown. The clonotype was recovered from a man aged 50 to 59 in good health and CMV-seropositive. V and J are TRBV6-6 and TRBJ2-7; weak D call: TRBD2 (6 bases). The sample comprised PBMCs. In nucleotides, the CDR3 is TGTGCCAGCAGCAAAGGGGACGGGAGCTACGAGCAGTACTTC. Residues: CASSKGDGSYEQYF.